This T cell receptor (beta chain) was recorded in a study of shared clonotypes between healthy human individuals. Study-level findings and limits: Sequencing depth was a factor that was expected to affect clonotype sharing among donors. What naive subsets generally showed was a larger estimated richness than memory subsets showed.

About this clone: The antigen remains unidentified.

Germline V lookup: CDR1 SGDLS, CDR2 YYNGEE. The CDR3 loop spans 14 amino acids. The V and J ends lost 0 bases and 4 bases respectively, with 10 bases between them. Every contributor of samples was a Caucasian grown-up residing in Nashville, Tennessee. The protocol was immunoSEQ multiplex PCR, while the TCRdb copy is restricted to in-frame clones and leaves out a portion. Of about 2.5 million clones detected, 85% to 95% appear once; the ten largest clones hold 0.37%. The rearrangement joins TRBV9 to TRBJ1-2, with no clear D. Sequencing used naive CD4+ T cells from PBMCs. Sample subset: CD45RA+ positively selected. This receptor was identified in a man aged 18-30 years in good health. Some clones in this sample may be carry-over from other donors' samples. CDR3 amino acids: CASSVEKVGYGYTF. CDR3 sequence (DNA): TGTGCCAGCAGCGTAGAGAAGGTGGGCTATGGCTACACCTTC.